The T cell receptor (beta chain) described here comes from a study of cytomegalovirus exposure and HLA in healthy donors. Findings of the study overall: Confirmation was obtained in vitro that three CMV-associated chains are specific for CMV antigens. The classifier was said to identify cytomegalovirus status with high specificity and sensitivity. According to a later analysis, donors in an Asian-associated ancestry cluster reportedly had fewer N-insertions than the approximately 620-donor mean.

V gave up 7 bases and J gave up 2 bases, with 14 bases separating them. This CDR3 has 14 amino acids. Germline CDR1 reads SEHNR; CDR2 reads FQNEAQ (reference sequence). The PCR contained 60 Vbeta and 13 Jbeta primers. Generated by immunoSEQ multiplex PCR, the TCRdb table keeps only in-frame clones and is missing some. The profile shows around 100,000 clones, around 68% of them singletons. On this clone: Its antigen is not known.

V gene TRBV7-9 combines with J gene TRBJ1-1; tentative D call: TRBD1 (5 bases). The receptor's source is a human donor in good health. The sequenced sample was PBMCs. The CDR3 protein is CASTPGGTNTEAFF. As DNA, the CDR3 is TGTGCCAGCACCCCGGGCGGGACCAACACTGAAGCTTTCTTT. The whole variable domain, filled in from reference TRBV7-9 and TRBJ1-1, reads DTGVSQNPRHKITKRGQNVTFRCDPISEHNRLYWYRQTLGQGPEFLTYFQNEAQLEKSRLLSDRFSAERPKGSFSTLEIQRTEQGDSAMYLCASTPGGTNTEAFFGQGTRLTVV.